The 26 T cell receptor beta chains below were found in one sample sequenced in a study of Ad26.COV2.S vaccination and SARS-CoV-2 variants. The treatment is: 15 to 20 received Ad26.COV2.S at low or high dose, single or two shots; 5 received placebo; per-sample allocation not given. Day 63 after the first injection of vaccine or placebo was the sampling time. Profiling relied on immunoSEQ multiplex PCR, and the TCRdb table lists in-frame clones only, not all of them. The table includes under 550,000 clones, 70% to 90% detected once. The sequenced sample was peripheral blood, obtained in a trial of Ad26.COV2.S vaccine versus placebo. All receptors come from a person between 18 and 65 years old who received the Ad26.COV2.S COVID-19 vaccine or a placebo.

This clone was seen just once. The chain links TRBV4-1 to TRBJ2-7; the D is unclear. The CDR3 spans 14 residues. CDR1 is MGHRA, CDR2 YSYEKL, per germline. Trimming cost V 4 bases and J 2 bases, with 12 bases left between them. Here the CDR3 reads CASSPIEDPYEQYF. The CDR3 DNA is TGCGCCAGCAGCCCAATAGAGGATCCCTACGAGCAGTACTTC.

The chain links TRBV6-5 to TRBJ1-1; perhaps TRBD1 as D (6 bases). This CDR3 comprises 15 residues. V was pared by 6 bases and J by 0 bases, with 14 bases between. In germline, CDR1 is MNHEY, CDR2 SVGAGI. This CDR3 is CASRMTGYMNTEAFF. CDR3 DNA: TGTGCCAGCAGGATGACAGGTTACATGAACACTGAAGCTTTCTTT.

This clone has just one count. Other DNA sequences from this sample encode an identical CDR3 as well. The chain recombines TRBV10-3 with TRBJ2-3; no firm D call. There are 11 residues in the CDR3. V gave up 4 bases and J gave up 6 bases, with 5 bases separating them. Germline V gene data show CDR1 as ENHRY and CDR2 as SYGVKD. CDR3 DNA: TGTGCCATCAGTGGGTCCGATACGCAGTATTTT. This encodes CAISGSDTQYF.

The DNA for the CDR3 is TGCGCCAGCAGCCAAGCCCCCCGGCGGGGGGACTTCACAGATACGCAGTATTTT. It is translated as CASSQAPRRGDFTDTQYF. J is TRBJ2-3 and V is TRBV4-3; 8 bases are a match to TRBD2. The CDR3 is 18 amino acids. Germline CDR1 and CDR2: LGHNA and YSLEER. The V segment lost 1 base and the J segment 2 bases; nucleotides outside the gene matches: 11.

The V and J genes are TRBV4-1 and TRBJ2-2; 11 positions match TRBD2. CDR3 length equals 17 residues. The V and J ends lost 3 bases and 1 base, in that order; junction bases with no gene match: 4. Per the germline V gene, CDR1 is MGHRA and CDR2 is YSYEKL. CDR3 loop: CASSHRTSGGNTGELFF. In DNA form, the CDR3 reads TGCGCCAGCAGCCATCGTACTAGCGGGGGGAACACCGGGGAGCTGTTTTTT.

The gene calls are TRBV19 and TRBJ1-1, with D maybe TRBD1 (5 bases). V dropped 3 bases and J dropped 5 bases, with 22 bases sitting between them. Germline CDR1 LNHDA, CDR2 SQIVND (reference sequence). CDR3 length: 17 residues. DNA for the CDR3: TGTGCCAGTAGTATCAACAGTAGGGGCAGGCCTTGGACTGAAGCTTTCTTT. It specifies CASSINSRGRPWTEAFF.

This clone has a single count. V is TRBV5-8 and J is TRBJ1-5; D gene uncertain. V was clipped by 4 bases and J by 0 bases, with 5 bases between them. This CDR3 is 13 amino acids long. The germline gives CDR1 SGHTS, CDR2 YDEGEE. The DNA for the CDR3 is TGTGCCAGCAGCACGTATAGCAATCAGCCCCAGCATTTT. This translates into CASSTYSNQPQHF.

This rearrangement joins TRBV4-3 to TRBJ2-2, with D hard to call. CDR3 size: 17 residues. V dropped 2 bases and J dropped 6 bases, with 19 bases sitting between them. Germline CDR1 and CDR2: LGHNA and YSLEER. The CDR3 spells CASSQLGSLRTPGELFF. The CDR3 coding sequence is TGCGCCAGCAGCCAATTGGGTAGCCTCCGAACCCCCGGGGAGCTGTTTTTT.

The rearrangement joins TRBV6-1 to TRBJ1-6; the D is unclear. This CDR3 region has 15 residues. Germline V gives CDR1 MNHNS, CDR2 SASEGT. V lost 0 bases to trimming and J lost 3 bases, with 6 bases between them. DNA of the CDR3: TGTGCCAGCAGTGAAGCAGTCGGCTATAATTCACCCCTCCACTTT. This gives the protein CASSEAVGYNSPLHF.

The V and J genes are TRBV30 and TRBJ2-7; TRBD2 agrees at 7 bases. Germline V lookup: CDR1 GTSNPN, CDR2 SVGIG (reference sequence). V was pared by 5 bases and J by 6 bases, with 10 bases of the junction left unmatched. The CDR3 contains 13 residues. The DNA of the CDR3 is TGTGCCTGGTCCAACGGGGGGTCTGGCGAGCAGTACTTC. Protein: CAWSNGGSGEQYF. The whole variable domain, filled in from reference TRBV30 and TRBJ2-7, reads SQTIHQWPATLVQPVGSPLSLECTVEGTSNPNLYWYRQAAGRGLQLLFYSVGIGQISSEVPQNLSASRPQDRQFILSSKKLLLSDSGFYLCAWSNGGSGEQYFGPGTRLTVT.

The sample holds one count of this clone. The genes are TRBV19 and TRBJ2-3; unclear D gene. This CDR3 spans 15 amino acids. V was clipped by 3 bases and J by 2 bases, with 12 bases between them. Germline-derived CDR1 and CDR2 are LNHDA and SQIVND (reference sequence). DNA for the CDR3: TGTGCCAGTAGTATGAGAGGTAGCTACACAGATACGCAGTATTTT. Translating gives CASSMRGSYTDTQYF.

The chain is built from TRBV7-9 and TRBJ1-6; D is unclear. The CDR3 has 14 residues. Deletions cut 9 bases from V and 2 bases from J, with 11 bases between. Germline CDR1 is SEHNR and CDR2 is FQNEAQ (reference sequence). CDR3 sequence reads: CASLGGTYNSPLHF. The CDR3 DNA is TGTGCCAGTTTAGGTGGCACCTATAATTCACCCCTCCACTTT.

The genes are TRBV24-1 and TRBJ1-5; D ambiguous. Germline V CDR1 and CDR2: KGHDR, SFDVKD. The CDR3 has 17 residues. Trimming shortened V by 4 bases and J by 0 bases, and 15 bases separated the two germline ends. The CDR3 sequence is CATSDGAFRSSNQPQHF. The CDR3 DNA sequence: TGTGCCACCAGTGACGGAGCGTTTCGATCTAGCAATCAGCCCCAGCATTTT.

This clone was picked up a small number of times. V and J are TRBV5-1 and TRBJ1-1; 7 positions agree with TRBD1. V lost 2 bases, J lost 7 bases, and 5 bases stayed unmatched. The germline V gene has CDR1 SGHRS and CDR2 YFSETQ. The CDR3 has 13 amino acids. Written as DNA, the CDR3 is TGCGCCAGCAGCTTCGACAGGGATTTTGAAGCTTTCTTT. Protein: CASSFDRDFEAFF.

The chain links TRBV11-3 to TRBJ2-2, with unresolved D. Germline CDR1 SGHNT, CDR2 YENEEA. The CDR3 extends over 14 amino acids. The V end lost 1 base, the J end lost 6 bases, and 9 bases lay between the germline ends. CDR3 bases: TGTGCCAGCAGCTTAGTGCCCGTCGCCGGGGAGCTGTTTTTT. This encodes CASSLVPVAGELFF.

The rearrangement uses TRBV2 and TRBJ1-2; the match to TRBD1 covers 7 bases. This CDR3 spans 16 amino acids. V trimming: 1 base; J trimming: 0 bases; junction bases outside the gene matches: 5. CDR1 SNHLY and CDR2 FYNNEI come from the germline V gene. In DNA form, the CDR3 reads TGTGCCAGCAGTGAAGGCGAGACAGGGTCTAACTATGGCTACACCTTC. It yields the protein CASSEGETGSNYGYTF.

This chain connects TRBV2 to TRBJ1-3, with D possibly TRBD1 on 5 matching bases. CDR3 length: 14 amino acids. The V gene's germline CDR1 is SNHLY and CDR2 FYNNEI. V lost 7 bases to trimming and J lost 3 bases, with 13 bases between them. This CDR3 reads CASTGQGSGNTIYF. The CDR3 DNA sequence: TGTGCCAGCACGGGGCAGGGTAGTGGAAACACCATATATTTT.

V gene TRBV30 combines with J gene TRBJ1-1; no clear D gene. The CDR3 consists of 9 residues. V was trimmed by 7 bases and J by 6 bases, leaving 6 bases between them. CDR1 and CDR2 from the germline V gene are GTSNPN and SVGIG (reference sequence). The DNA for the CDR3 is TGTGCCTTACGCGCTGAAGCTTTCTTT. It specifies CALRAEAFF.

This clone was seen more than once but under ten times. The V and J genes are TRBV28 and TRBJ1-2; D unclear. Trimming took off 2 bases at V and 4 bases at J, with 11 bases between the two ends. The CDR3 contains 14 residues. Germline CDR1 reads MDHEN; CDR2 reads SYDVKM. The CDR3 DNA is TGTGCCAGCAGTTTAGGTACCAGGTCCTATGGCTACACCTTC. This translates into CASSLGTRSYGYTF.

The J gene is TRBJ2-7, the V gene TRBV4-3, with a tentative D call TRBD1 (7 bases). CDR1 and CDR2 from the germline V gene are LGHNA and YSLEER. The CDR3 runs to 14 residues. Trimming stripped 5 bases from V and 1 base from J, with 12 bases between. In DNA, the CDR3 is TGCGCCAGCAGCGTCAGGGGGAGGTCCTACGAGCAGTACTTC. This encodes CASSVRGRSYEQYF.

J is TRBJ2-7 and V is TRBV5-4; D is undetermined. Trimming removed 1 base at V and 5 bases at J, with 16 bases between. The germline CDR1 and CDR2 sequences are SGHNT and YYREEE (reference sequence). The CDR3 is 15 residues long. CDR3 in amino acids: CASSLRQNVLNEQYF. In DNA form, the CDR3 reads TGTGCCAGCAGCTTGCGGCAGAATGTATTGAACGAGCAGTACTTC.

The chain joins TRBV9 to TRBJ2-1; D unresolved. This CDR3 is 14 amino acids long. Trimming removed 7 bases at V and 8 bases at J, with 19 bases between. Germline V gene lookup returns CDR1 SGDLS and CDR2 YYNGEE. DNA of the CDR3: TGTGCCAGCTCGAATCCGCTAGTTTCTTATGAGCAGTTCTTC. Its protein is CASSNPLVSYEQFF.

V usage is TRBV21-1 and J usage is TRBJ2-5; the table's TRBD2 call for D was not verified on the DNA. TRBV21-1 is a recognized pseudogene. CDR3 size: 18 residues. Written as DNA, the CDR3 is TGTGCCAGCAGGACCGGGACTAGCGGGGGGGCGGTCGAGGAGACCCAGTACTTC. This translates into CASRTGTSGGAVEETQYF.

Here the CDR3 DNA reads TGTGCCAGCAGTGAAGGTCCCAGAACCTCCTACGAGCAGTACTTC. Translated, it gives CASSEGPRTSYEQYF. The rearrangement uses TRBV2 and TRBJ2-7, with D unclear. This CDR3 has 15 residues. Trimming removed 1 base from V and 0 bases from J, with 10 bases in between. Per germline, CDR1 SNHLY and CDR2 FYNNEI.

The chain links TRBV9 to TRBJ1-1; D is unresolved. The V and J ends lost 4 bases and 2 bases respectively, with 12 bases between them. The V gene's germline CDR1 is SGDLS and CDR2 YYNGEE. This CDR3 has 14 amino acids. The CDR3, as DNA: TGTGCCAGCAGCCCAGCGGCCGTTAACACTGAAGCTTTCTTT. It translates to CASSPAAVNTEAFF.

The V and J genes are TRBV13 and TRBJ1-2; possible D gene TRBD1, 6 bases. This CDR3 is built from 15 residues. Germline-derived CDR1 and CDR2 are PRHDT and FYEKMQ (reference sequence). With 2 bases removed from V and 8 bases from J, the gap between germline ends came to 18 bases. The DNA for the CDR3 is TGTGCCAGCAGCTTAATAGGACCGCTGACAGGAGGCTACACCTTC. Its protein is CASSLIGPLTGGYTF.